The source of this TCR beta chain is a study of T cells in Graves' hyperthyroidism and ophthalmopathy. There are 16 residues in the CDR3. The J segment lost 1 base and the V segment lost 0 bases, leaving 4 bases of the junction unmatched. Germline CDR1 reads LGHDT; CDR2 reads YNNKEL (reference sequence). Whole-study findings and limits: Ophthalmopathy was separated from stable hyperthyroidism by a 13 V-J model. Within blood appeared most thyroid clonotypes that had expanded above 0.001.

From RNA transcripts, TCR beta CDR3 regions were amplified. A first-round RT-PCR of the TCR CDR3 used the HTBI primer set. TCRdb itself ran the multiplex PCR reads through MiXCR, one entry per CDR3 protein. The sample carries 660,000 or so distinct CDR3 sequences, less than 25% recorded once. This clonotype showed up just a few times. The antigen remains undetermined. Criteria for exclusion of patients were uncontrolled infection, other autoimmune disease, pregnancy or lactation. This chain links TRBV3-1 with TRBJ1-1; 8 positions agree with TRBD1. The TCR originated in a man aged 25 to 40 with Graves' ophthalmopathy. The sequencing sample was made of blood. The CDR3 loop is CASSQDSGTGNTEAFF. The CDR3 DNA follows: TGTGCCAGCAGCCAAGACTCAGGGACAGGGAACACTGAAGCTTTCTTT.